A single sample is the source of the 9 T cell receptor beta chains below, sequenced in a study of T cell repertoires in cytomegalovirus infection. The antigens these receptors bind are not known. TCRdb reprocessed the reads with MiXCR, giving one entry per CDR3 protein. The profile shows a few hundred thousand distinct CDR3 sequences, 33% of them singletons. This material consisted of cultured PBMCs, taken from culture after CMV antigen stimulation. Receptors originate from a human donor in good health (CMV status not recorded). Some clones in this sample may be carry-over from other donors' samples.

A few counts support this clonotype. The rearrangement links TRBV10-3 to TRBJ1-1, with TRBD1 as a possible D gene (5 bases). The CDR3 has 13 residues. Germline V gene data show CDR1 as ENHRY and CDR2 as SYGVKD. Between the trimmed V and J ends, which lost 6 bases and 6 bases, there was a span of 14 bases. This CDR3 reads CAIRHRGVAEAFF. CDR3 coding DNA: TGTGCCATCAGGCACCGGGGCGTCGCTGAAGCTTTCTTT.

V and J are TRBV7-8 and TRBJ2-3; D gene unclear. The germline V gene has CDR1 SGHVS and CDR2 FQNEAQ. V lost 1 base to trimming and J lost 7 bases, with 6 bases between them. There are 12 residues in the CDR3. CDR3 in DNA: TGTGCCAGCAGCTTAGTCCTGAATACGCAGTATTTT. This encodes CASSLVLNTQYF.

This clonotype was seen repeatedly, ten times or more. CDR3 amino acids: CASSLSLPQQFF. The CDR3 nucleotides are TGTGCCAGCAGCTTATCGTTGCCTCAGCAGTTCTTC. The chain links TRBV7-2 to TRBJ2-1, with D unresolved. The CDR3 sequence is 12 residues long. Between the trimmed V and J ends, which lost 2 bases and 11 bases, there was a span of 10 bases. The germline V gene has CDR1 SGHTA and CDR2 FQGNSA. The full variable domain, with the rest looked up from reference TRBV7-2 and TRBJ2-1, is GAGVSQSPSNKVTEKGKDVELRCDPISGHTALYWYRQSLGQGLEFLIYFQGNSAPDKSGLPSDRFSAERTGGSVSTLTIQRTQQEDSAVYLCASSLSLPQQFFGPGTRLTVL.

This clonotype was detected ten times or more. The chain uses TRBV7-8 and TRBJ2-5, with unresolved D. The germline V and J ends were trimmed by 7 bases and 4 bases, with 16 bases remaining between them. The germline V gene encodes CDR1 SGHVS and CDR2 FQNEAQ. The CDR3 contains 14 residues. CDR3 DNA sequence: TGTGCCAGCAACCTTGATCCAGGTCCAGAGACCCAGTACTTC. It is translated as CASNLDPGPETQYF.

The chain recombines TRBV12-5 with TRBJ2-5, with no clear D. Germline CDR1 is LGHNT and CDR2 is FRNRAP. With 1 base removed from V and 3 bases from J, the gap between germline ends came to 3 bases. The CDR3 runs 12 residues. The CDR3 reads CASGLEEETQYF. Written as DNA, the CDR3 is TGTGCTAGTGGTTTGGAAGAAGAGACCCAGTACTTC.

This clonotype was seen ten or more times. The CDR3 protein is CASSKLYGGNTQYF. The CDR3 DNA follows: TGTGCCAGCAGCAAGTTATATGGCGGTAATACGCAGTATTTT. The chain links TRBV7-2 to TRBJ2-3; unclear D gene. Per the germline V gene, CDR1 is SGHTA and CDR2 is FQGNSA. The germline V and J ends were trimmed by 5 bases and 7 bases, with 16 bases remaining between them. The CDR3 is 14 residues long.

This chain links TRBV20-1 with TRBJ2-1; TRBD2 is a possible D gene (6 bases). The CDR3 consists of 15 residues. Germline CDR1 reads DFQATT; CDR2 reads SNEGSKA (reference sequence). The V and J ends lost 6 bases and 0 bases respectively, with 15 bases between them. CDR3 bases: TGCAGTGCCGCGGGGCGGGGAATCTCCTACAATGAGCAGTTCTTC. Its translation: CSAAGRGISYNEQFF.

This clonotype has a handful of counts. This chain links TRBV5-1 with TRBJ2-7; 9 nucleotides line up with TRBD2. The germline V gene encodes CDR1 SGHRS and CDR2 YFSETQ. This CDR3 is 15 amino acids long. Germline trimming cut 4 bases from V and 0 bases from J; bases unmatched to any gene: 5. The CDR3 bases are TGCGCCAGCAGCGTCGCAGCGGGAGGCTCCTACGAGCAGTACGTC. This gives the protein CASSVAAGGSYEQYV.

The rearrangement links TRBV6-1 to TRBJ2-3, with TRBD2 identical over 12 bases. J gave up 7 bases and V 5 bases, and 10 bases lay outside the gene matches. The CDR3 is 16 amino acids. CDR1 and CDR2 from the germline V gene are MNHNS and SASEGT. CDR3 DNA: TGTGCCAGCAGTTACGCGGCTAGCGGGAGGGCGAATACGCAGTATTTT. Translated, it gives CASSYAASGRANTQYF.